The 26 T cell receptor beta chains reported below all come from one sample, sequenced in a study of CD8+ T cells in alopecia areata. Treatment: oral pan-JAK inhibitor, 5-10 mg twice daily. Investigators isolated RNA and reverse transcribed it into cDNA to act as the sequencing template. Libraries were prepared by immunoSEQ multiplex PCR; TCRdb keeps only in-frame clonotypes and omits some of them. The sample lists 90,000 to 150,000 clones, 53% occurring once. The sequences come from CD4+ T cells sorted from blood, collected at week 4, from a patient treated with tofacitinib. The receptor set was obtained from a human donor with alopecia areata.

V is TRBV4-1 and J is TRBJ1-2; D is unclear. CDR3 length equals 13 residues. Per germline, CDR1 MGHRA and CDR2 YSYEKL. The V end lost 1 base, the J end lost 8 bases, and 11 bases lay between the germline ends. This CDR3 reads CASSQGQGYGYTF. CDR3 nucleotide sequence: TGCGCCAGCAGCCAAGGCCAAGGATACGGCTACACCTTC.

V gene TRBV6-5 combines with J gene TRBJ2-1; 8 bases fit TRBD1. Trimming at V came to 6 bases and at J to 8 bases, leaving 6 bases not matched to a gene. The CDR3 runs to 13 residues. CDR1 and CDR2 from the germline V gene are MNHEY and SVGAGI. The DNA for the CDR3 is TGTGCCAGCAGGAGACAGGGGAAGGATGAGCAGTTCTTC. Encoded protein: CASRRQGKDEQFF.

A word on this clone: The sample holds other DNA sequences that translate to the same CDR3. This chain joins TRBV4-1 and TRBJ1-2; TRBD1 might be the D (5 bases). The germline CDR1 and CDR2 sequences are MGHRA and YSYEKL. The V and J ends lost 4 bases and 7 bases respectively, with 10 bases between them. This CDR3 region has 12 residues. Here the CDR3 reads CASSPLGVGYTF. DNA for the CDR3: TGCGCCAGCAGCCCTCTGGGGGTTGGCTACACCTTC.

The CDR3 DNA follows: TGTGCCTGGAGTGAGGGGACTAGCGGGAGGTGGGATGAGCAGTTCTTC. This sequence encodes CAWSEGTSGRWDEQFF. J is TRBJ2-1 and V is TRBV30, with 15 bases aligning to TRBD2. The CDR3 contains 16 residues. The junction had 6 bases not matched to a gene; V was cut back by 1 base and J by 8 bases. The V gene's germline CDR1 is GTSNPN and CDR2 SVGIG (reference sequence).

This clone was seen more than once but under ten times. Other DNA sequences in the same sample also yield this CDR3. The V call is TRBV18, the J call TRBJ2-7; 8 bases line up with TRBD2. The CDR3 totals 14 residues. In germline, CDR1 is KGHSH, CDR2 LQKENI. Losses at the gene ends were 3 bases for V and 3 bases for J; bases not matched to a gene: 4. In nucleotides, the CDR3 is TGTGCCAGCTCACCCGGGGGGGATTACTACGAGCAGTACTTC. Residues: CASSPGGDYYEQYF.

The chain links TRBV6-1 to TRBJ2-5, with D perhaps given as TRBD1 or TRBD2 (6 bases each). V was pared by 2 bases and J by 5 bases, with 15 bases between. This CDR3 spans 15 amino acids. The germline V gene has CDR1 MNHNS and CDR2 SASEGT. CDR3 DNA: TGTGCCAGCAGTGAATACAGGGAGGATTGGGAGACCCAGTACTTC. Translation: CASSEYREDWETQYF.

Only a few counts were recorded for this clone. The chain carries TRBV7-9 and TRBJ1-1; 8 bases match TRBD1. J was trimmed by 7 bases and V by 3 bases; bases with no gene match: 7. The CDR3 has 14 amino acids. CDR1 is SEHNR, CDR2 FQNEAQ, per germline (reference sequence). The CDR3 DNA reads TGTGCCAGCAGCTTCACGGACAGGGCGGGTGAAGCTTTCTTT. Its protein is CASSFTDRAGEAFF. The whole variable domain, filled in from reference TRBV7-9 and TRBJ1-1, reads DTGVSQNPRHKITKRGQNVTFRCDPISEHNRLYWYRQTLGQGPEFLTYFQNEAQLEKSRLLSDRFSAERPKGSFSTLEIQRTEQGDSAMYLCASSFTDRAGEAFFGQGTRLTVV.

The V gene is TRBV5-1, the J gene TRBJ2-1; the D is unclear. This CDR3 is 16 amino acids long. CDR1 is SGHRS, CDR2 YFSETQ, per germline. V was trimmed by 1 base and J by 10 bases, leaving 21 bases between them. The CDR3 DNA follows: TGCGCCAGCAGCTTGTCTCTTCTCAGTACGGTTGAAGAGCAGTTCTTC. Amino acid sequence: CASSLSLLSTVEEQFF.

The gene calls are TRBV29-1 and TRBJ2-5, with D perhaps matching TRBD2 (6 bases). CDR1 SQVTM and CDR2 ANQGSEA come from the germline V gene. V lost 8 bases and J 4 bases, leaving 17 bases between the germline ends. CDR3 length: 13 amino acids. The CDR3 sequence is CSSVRSEGETQYF. In DNA form, the CDR3 reads TGCAGCTCCGTCCGGTCGGAGGGAGAGACCCAGTACTTC.

This sequence joins TRBV18 and TRBJ2-7; D unresolved. This CDR3 is built from 11 residues. Looked up from germline, CDR1 is KGHSH and CDR2 is LQKENI. The V and J ends lost 5 bases and 4 bases respectively, with 6 bases between them. The CDR3: CASSAKYEQYF. CDR3 DNA sequence: TGTGCCAGCTCAGCCAAGTACGAGCAGTACTTC.

This clone occurred many times. This sequence joins TRBV9 and TRBJ1-2; D is ambiguous. Germline CDR1 SGDLS, CDR2 YYNGEE. The CDR3 is 11 amino acids. V shed 6 bases and J shed 4 bases, with 7 bases lying between them. The CDR3 sequence: CASTGFYGYTF. In DNA form, the CDR3 reads TGTGCCAGCACCGGATTCTATGGCTACACCTTC.

The V call is TRBV7-2, the J call TRBJ2-5; D uncertain. Trimming took off 3 bases at V and 2 bases at J, with 7 bases between the two ends. The CDR3 contains 13 residues. The germline V gene has CDR1 SGHTA and CDR2 FQGNSA. In DNA, the CDR3 is TGTGCCAGCAGCTTTCGAGAACAAGAGACCCAGTACTTC. Translation: CASSFREQETQYF.

The chain has TRBV19 and TRBJ2-5; D not certain. Germline loops: CDR1 LNHDA, CDR2 SQIVND (reference sequence). The V end lost 3 bases, the J end lost 5 bases, and 4 bases lay between the germline ends. This CDR3 region has 11 residues. The CDR3 reads CASSIMETQYF. DNA of the CDR3: TGTGCCAGTAGTATCATGGAGACCCAGTACTTC.

This clone has more than one count but fewer than ten. The rearrangement uses TRBV11-2 and TRBJ2-3, with D possibly called TRBD1 or TRBD2 (6 bases each). The CDR3 is made up of 15 amino acids. Germline CDR1 reads SGHAT; CDR2 reads FQNNGV. Trimming pared 11 bases from V and 4 bases from J, leaving 22 bases between. CDR3 sequence: CASSSHGGRADTQYF. The CDR3 nucleotides are TGTGCCTCCTCAAGCCACGGGGGCAGGGCAGATACGCAGTATTTT. The entire variable domain, with the rest obtained from reference TRBV11-2 and TRBJ2-3, is as follows: EAGVAQSPRYKIIEKRQSVAFWCNPISGHATLYWYQQILGQGPKLLIQFQNNGVVDDSQLPKDRFSAERLKGVDSTLKIQPAKLEDSAVYLCASSSHGGRADTQYFGPGTRLTVL.

The chain is built from TRBV30 and TRBJ2-5; 13 nucleotides agree with TRBD2. This CDR3 is built from 15 residues. The J segment lost 5 bases and the V segment lost 0 bases, leaving 3 bases of the junction unmatched. CDR1 is GTSNPN and CDR2 is SVGIG in the germline V gene (reference sequence). CDR3 DNA sequence: TGTGCCTGGAGTGTTGGGACTAGCGGGACCGAGACCCAGTACTTC. Its translation is CAWSVGTSGTETQYF.

The chain is built from TRBV5-1 and TRBJ2-1; unclear D gene. The length of the CDR3 is 15 residues. Per the germline V gene, CDR1 is SGHRS and CDR2 is YFSETQ. Trimming cost V 3 bases and J 3 bases, with 13 bases left between them. This CDR3 reads CASSSFDGNYNEQFF. CDR3 DNA: TGCGCCAGCAGCTCATTTGACGGTAACTACAATGAGCAGTTCTTC.

This clone appeared once. The gene calls are TRBV30 and TRBJ2-2; 11 positions agree with TRBD1. The CDR3 consists of 15 residues. Per the germline V gene, CDR1 is GTSNPN and CDR2 is SVGIG (reference sequence). The junction had 5 bases not matched to a gene; V was cut back by 2 bases and J by 6 bases. The CDR3 DNA reads TGTGCCTGGAGTCGAGGACAGGGGGCGTCCGGGGAGCTGTTTTTT. It codes for CAWSRGQGASGELFF.

The chain carries TRBV6-1 and TRBJ2-2, with a tentative D call TRBD2 (5 bases). CDR1 and CDR2 (germline): MNHNS, SASEGT. The V gene lost 8 bases and the J gene lost 1 base, with 14 bases spanning the gap. The CDR3 consists of 15 residues. The CDR3 loop reads CASRSRGGNTGELFF. As DNA, the CDR3 is TGTGCCAGCCGAAGTCGAGGAGGGAACACCGGGGAGCTGTTTTTT.

The chain carries TRBV7-8 and TRBJ1-5; D might be TRBD1 (6 bases). The CDR3 has 17 residues. V gave up 1 base and J gave up 6 bases, with 19 bases separating them. The germline V gene encodes CDR1 SGHVS and CDR2 FQNEAQ. The CDR3 protein is CASSLGLSQGSGQPQHF. CDR3 coding DNA: TGTGCCAGCAGCTTAGGTCTTAGTCAGGGGAGCGGTCAGCCCCAGCATTTT.

Many counts were recorded for this clone. This chain links TRBV7-2 with TRBJ2-1; D remains ambiguous. The CDR3 has 14 amino acids. V was trimmed by 5 bases and J by 3 bases, leaving 11 bases between them. Germline V lookup: CDR1 SGHTA, CDR2 FQGNSA. The CDR3 is CASSPRTDYNEQFF. CDR3 nucleotides: TGTGCCAGCAGCCCTAGGACGGACTACAATGAGCAGTTCTTC.

The CDR3 loop reads CASSDKAGDWYGYTF. In DNA form, the CDR3 reads TGTGCCAGTAGCGACAAGGCAGGGGACTGGTATGGCTACACCTTC. This rearrangement joins TRBV19 to TRBJ1-2; D perhaps matches TRBD1 (6 bases). CDR1 and CDR2 (germline): LNHDA, SQIVND (reference sequence). The V end lost 6 bases, the J end lost 5 bases, and 19 bases lay between the germline ends. CDR3 size: 15 residues.

This sequence joins TRBV5-1 and TRBJ1-1; D perhaps matches TRBD1 (5 bases). This CDR3 contains 12 residues. The germline gives CDR1 SGHRS, CDR2 YFSETQ. The V end was cut by 1 base, the J end by 6 bases, with 7 bases between. DNA for the CDR3: TGCGCCAGCAGCTTGAGGGGCGCTGAAGCTTTCTTT. Translation: CASSLRGAEAFF.

The count of this clone is one. J is TRBJ1-1 and V is TRBV14; TRBD1 might be the D (6 bases). Trimming stripped 1 base from V and 10 bases from J, with 19 bases between. Per the germline V gene, CDR1 is SGHDN and CDR2 is FVKESK. This CDR3 spans 15 amino acids. CDR3: CASSQGDRRPMLAFF. CDR3 coding DNA: TGTGCCAGCAGCCAAGGCGACAGGAGGCCGATGTTAGCTTTCTTT.

In this sample, this clone turned up a few times. The V and J genes are TRBV30 and TRBJ2-4, with 10 bases that match TRBD2. In germline, CDR1 is GTSNPN, CDR2 SVGIG (reference sequence). With V trimmed by 3 bases and J by 0 bases, 2 bases remained unmatched. CDR3 size: 15 residues. DNA for the CDR3: TGTGCCTGGAGCCGACTAGCGGGAGCCAAAAACATTCAGTACTTC. Translated: CAWSRLAGAKNIQYF. Complete variable domain (other parts from reference TRBV30 and TRBJ2-4): SQTIHQWPATLVQPVGSPLSLECTVEGTSNPNLYWYRQAAGRGLQLLFYSVGIGQISSEVPQNLSASRPQDRQFILSSKKLLLSDSGFYLCAWSRLAGAKNIQYFGAGTRLSVL.

This clone was seen many times. Written as DNA, the CDR3 is TGTGCCAGTAGTAAGGACCCGGGGTTGGGCACTGAAGCTTTCTTT. Its protein is CASSKDPGLGTEAFF. This chain connects TRBV19 to TRBJ1-1, with no clear D. V was pared by 4 bases and J by 4 bases, with 16 bases between. Germline V CDR1 and CDR2: LNHDA, SQIVND (reference sequence). CDR3 length: 15 amino acids.

V usage is TRBV29-1 and J usage is TRBJ2-3; the D gene is possibly TRBD1 (6 bases). Germline values: CDR1 SQVTM, CDR2 ANQGSEA. Deletions cut 7 bases from V and 0 bases from J, with 11 bases between. The CDR3 extends over 13 amino acids. DNA of the CDR3: TGCAGCGCGACAGGAGTTAGCACAGATACGCAGTATTTT. Its protein is CSATGVSTDTQYF.